This TCR beta chain was captured by sequencing in a study of shared clonotypes between healthy human individuals. Study details: Per donor, three plates held CD4 naive cells, three held CD4 memory, two held CD8 naive and one held CD8 memory.

Germline values: CDR1 LNHDA, CDR2 SQIVND (reference sequence). The CDR3 covers 19 residues. V was clipped by 1 base and J by 5 bases; unmatched bases: 16. Only Caucasian adults living in Nashville, Tennessee made up the donor group. It was into CD45RA+ naive and CD45RA-negative memory subsets that the CD4+ cells were split. Deep was the level at which the assay was run. The data were produced by immunoSEQ multiplex PCR, yet TCRdb's version contains in-frame clones alone and is incomplete. Here the sample spans over a million clones, roughly 96% being singletons. The origin of this receptor is a man between 25 and 39 years old in good health. Sample: naive CD4+ T cells sorted from blood. Subset denoted: CD45RA+ positively selected. The chain is built from TRBV19 and TRBJ2-2; 7 bases match TRBD2. The chain's CDR3 is CASSIGEGPLGSVTGELFF. In nucleotides, the CDR3 is TGTGCCAGTAGTATAGGGGAGGGACCCCTCGGGAGTGTAACCGGGGAGCTGTTTTTT.